The present T cell receptor (beta chain) was sequenced within a study of response to subunit inactivated influenza vaccine (dated by TCRdb to 2016 to 2019). Regarding the complete study: Deep quantitative T cell receptor repertoire profiling was used in the study to track responses to a trivalent subunit inactivated influenza vaccine.

From the cysteine through the phenylalanine, the CDR3 covers 17 amino acids. Just CDR3 DNA is preserved here, 51 bases in frame from base 1. The germline V gene yields MNHNS for CDR1 and SASEGT for CDR2. The full study reports these points: It was suggested by the authors that each seasonal influenza vaccination may recruit only a limited number of new T cells.

Concerning this clonotype: This clone's antigen is unknown. One end of the junction does not line up with germline, which may come from a read error.

Libraries were prepared through RT-PCR. This sample was sequenced with an Illumina HiSeq 2500. In-frame beta chains were kept once TCRdb had trimmed the public reads at Q25 with fastp and called clones with MiXCR. Each entry merges the rows of one CDR3 protein and shows their most common DNA and genes. The sample contains about 650,000 distinct CDR3 sequences, 14% of them found a single time. 7.5% to 9% of the sample goes to the ten largest clones. This specimen was PBMCs from blood, taken about 14 days before vaccination. The rearranged segments are TRBV6-1 and TRBJ2-4; no D gene call is confident. The TCR sequence derives from a middle-aged man who received an inactivated influenza vaccine. Donor details come from another sample of the same person, matched by shared clones. The DNA reads TGTGCCTGCAGTCCACCCCCCGGGCAAGGTACCAAAAACATTCAGTACTTC. Translated, this gives CACSPPPGQGTKNIQYF.